The 30 T cell receptor beta chains below all came from one sample that was sequenced in a study of identical twins. In TCRdb, the 5' RACE reads were re-called with MiXCR into one record per CDR3 protein. This sample has 550,000 to 700,000 distinct CDR3 sequences, with 9% to 10% found just once. A further study also used this sample, focusing on yellow fever vaccine responses in identical twins.

The sequencing sample was made of PBMCs. The source of these receptors is a woman under 30 in good health.

Ten or more counts support this clonotype. V gene TRBV5-1 combines with J gene TRBJ1-1; 8 bases align to TRBD1. Germline trimming cut 4 bases from V and 0 bases from J; bases unmatched to any gene: 8. Looked up from germline, CDR1 is SGHRS and CDR2 is YFSETQ. This CDR3 has 16 amino acids. As DNA, the CDR3 is TGCGCCAGCAGCCGGACTGGACAGGGCCTGAACACTGAAGCTTTCTTT. Translating gives CASSRTGQGLNTEAFF. Full variable domain (outside the CDR3, taken from reference TRBV5-1 and TRBJ1-1): KAGVTQTPRYLIKTRGQQVTLSCSPISGHRSVSWYQQTPGQGLQFLFEYFSETQRNKGNFPGRFSGRQFSNSRSEMNVSTLELGDSALYLCASSRTGQGLNTEAFFGQGTRLTVV.

This clonotype was recorded a few times. The V and J genes are TRBV4-3 and TRBJ2-1; no firm D call. The CDR3 runs to 14 residues. Trimming removed 3 bases at V and 7 bases at J, with 13 bases between. Per germline, CDR1 LGHNA and CDR2 YSLEER. The CDR3 bases are TGCGCCAGCAGCCAGGGCCACCTTGGGAATGAGCAGTTCTTC. Its translation is CASSQGHLGNEQFF.

This clonotype has a handful of counts. This chain's CDR3 is CASGIGSSYEQYF. The CDR3 region has the DNA TGTGCCAGCGGCATAGGCAGCTCCTACGAGCAGTACTTC. The V and J genes are TRBV2 and TRBJ2-7; the D is unclear. This CDR3 comprises 13 residues. The ends were cut back, 8 bases at V and 0 bases at J, with 11 bases in the middle. Germline V CDR1 and CDR2: SNHLY, FYNNEI.

This clonotype was detected a few times. The rearrangement joins TRBV20-1 to TRBJ2-2; D gene ambiguous. The V gene's germline CDR1 is DFQATT and CDR2 SNEGSKA (reference sequence). V was clipped by 7 bases and J by 6 bases, with 15 bases between them. The CDR3 has 13 amino acids. CDR3 region: CSVEERVAGELFF. CDR3 DNA: TGCAGTGTAGAGGAAAGGGTTGCCGGGGAGCTGTTTTTT.

The V and J genes are TRBV7-2 and TRBJ1-3; D unclear. With 6 bases removed from V and 8 bases from J, the gap between germline ends came to 11 bases. The CDR3 has 12 amino acids. The V gene's germline CDR1 is SGHTA and CDR2 FQGNSA. The CDR3 bases are TGTGCCAGCAGTAATAGGCCGGACACCATATATTTT. Its protein is CASSNRPDTIYF.

V and J are TRBV6-6 and TRBJ2-1; D ambiguous. This CDR3 has 12 residues. Trimming removed 4 bases at V and 6 bases at J, with 7 bases between. The germline V gene has CDR1 MNHNY and CDR2 SVGAGI (reference sequence). CDR3: CASSSQSNEQFF. The CDR3 nucleotides are TGTGCCAGCAGTTCTCAGAGCAATGAGCAGTTCTTC.

There are many counts of this clonotype. CDR3 sequence: CASSAGTSGGTKQETQYF. CDR3 nucleotide sequence: TGTGCCAGCAGCGCTGGGACTAGCGGGGGGACCAAACAAGAGACCCAGTACTTC. This chain connects TRBV9 to TRBJ2-5; TRBD2 aligns across 15 bases. This CDR3 contains 18 residues. Germline V gives CDR1 SGDLS, CDR2 YYNGEE. V trimming: 3 bases; J trimming: 2 bases; junction bases outside the gene matches: 8.

This chain links TRBV7-6 with TRBJ1-1; D gene uncertain. CDR1 SGHVS and CDR2 FNYEAQ come from the germline V gene. This CDR3 has 12 amino acids. V lost 4 bases and J 6 bases, leaving 9 bases between the germline ends. This CDR3 is CASSSSGSEAFF. CDR3 coding DNA: TGTGCCAGCAGCTCGTCGGGGTCTGAAGCTTTCTTT.

This clonotype was counted a few times. The chain uses TRBV29-1 and TRBJ2-7; 7 positions match TRBD2. J was trimmed by 6 bases and V by 0 bases; bases with no gene match: 11. Germline loops: CDR1 SQVTM, CDR2 ANQGSEA. This CDR3 contains 15 residues. CDR3 DNA sequence: TGCAGCGTTGAAGATCGAGCGGGACCTCTTTTCGAGCAGTACTTC. Encoded protein: CSVEDRAGPLFEQYF.

This clonotype was detected ten times or more. The chain uses TRBV10-2 and TRBJ1-2, with D maybe TRBD1 (6 bases). The germline gives CDR1 WSHSY, CDR2 SAAADI. V lost 4 bases to trimming and J lost 2 bases, with 11 bases between them. The CDR3 has 14 amino acids. The CDR3 sequence is CASSVTGQNYGYTF. In DNA form, the CDR3 reads TGCGCCAGCAGTGTAACAGGGCAGAACTATGGCTACACCTTC.

The CDR3 DNA sequence: TGTGCCAGCAGTTACCCGACAAACATTCAGTACTTC. It encodes CASSYPTNIQYF. The gene calls are TRBV6-2 or TRBV6-3 and TRBJ2-4; no reliable D call. This CDR3 has 12 amino acids. V dropped 2 bases and J dropped 6 bases, with 5 bases sitting between them. From germline, CDR1 is MNHEY and CDR2 SVGEGT.

The chain employs TRBV6-2 or TRBV6-3 and TRBJ2-7; D tentatively reads TRBD1 or TRBD2 (5 bases each). Trimming removed 5 bases at V and 6 bases at J, with 20 bases between. The V gene's germline CDR1 is MNHEY and CDR2 SVGEGT. The CDR3 contains 15 residues. The CDR3 protein is CASSPVRQRDAEQYF. The CDR3 DNA sequence: TGTGCCAGCAGTCCGGTCCGACAGAGGGACGCCGAGCAGTACTTC.

The chain recombines TRBV7-9 with TRBJ2-1; 11 bases line up with TRBD2. V dropped 5 bases and J dropped 7; count of bases not matched to a gene: 4. Germline CDR1 is SEHNR and CDR2 is FQNEAQ (reference sequence). The CDR3 is 14 amino acids. The DNA for the CDR3 is TGTGCCAGCAGCACTAGCGGGAGAATAAATGAGCAGTTCTTC. Its protein is CASSTSGRINEQFF.

This clonotype appeared many times. J is TRBJ1-5 and V is TRBV6-2 or TRBV6-3; 7 bases agree with TRBD1. CDR1 and CDR2 (germline): MNHEY, SVGEGT. The J segment lost 7 bases and the V segment lost 1 base, leaving 7 bases of the junction unmatched. CDR3 length: 15 residues. CDR3 sequence reads: CASSYWSTGMQPQHF. The CDR3 nucleotides read TGTGCCAGCAGTTACTGGTCGACAGGGATGCAGCCCCAGCATTTT.

The chain joins TRBV9 to TRBJ1-3, with no clear D. The germline V and J ends were trimmed by 2 bases and 3 bases, with 15 bases remaining between them. The CDR3 consists of 16 residues. The germline CDR1 and CDR2 sequences are SGDLS and YYNGEE. CDR3 sequence (DNA): TGTGCCAGCAGCGTTACGGCTTTGGGAGGTGGAAACACCATATATTTT. It yields the protein CASSVTALGGGNTIYF.

This clonotype was detected many times. This chain joins TRBV20-1 and TRBJ2-7; D call uncertain. CDR1 DFQATT and CDR2 SNEGSKA come from the germline V gene (reference sequence). V lost 5 bases to trimming and J lost 7 bases, with 9 bases between them. This CDR3 has 10 amino acids. This CDR3 is CSASNEEQYF. Here the CDR3 DNA reads TGCAGTGCTTCAAACGAAGAGCAGTACTTC.

This clonotype appeared a few times. The V and J genes are TRBV24-1 and TRBJ2-1; no definite D call. From germline, CDR1 is KGHDR and CDR2 SFDVKD. V shed 5 bases and J shed 0 bases, with 13 bases lying between them. CDR3 length equals 16 residues. The CDR3, as DNA: TGTGCCACCAGTGCCCTGACCACAAGCTCCTACAATGAGCAGTTCTTC. Translated, it gives CATSALTTSSYNEQFF.

This clonotype was seen a few times. The chain uses TRBV7-8 and TRBJ2-7; D might be TRBD2 (7 bases). Germline V gene data show CDR1 as SGHVS and CDR2 as FQNEAQ. The germline V and J ends were trimmed by 6 bases and 6 bases, with 12 bases remaining between them. This CDR3 contains 12 residues. CDR3 sequence reads: CASRSGGGEQYF. CDR3 coding DNA: TGTGCCAGCAGGTCGGGGGGCGGCGAGCAGTACTTC.

This clonotype has ten or more counts. The chain carries TRBV24-1 and TRBJ2-1; D is perhaps TRBD2 (6 bases). V gave up 1 base and J gave up 6 bases, with 12 bases separating them. This CDR3 has 15 residues. Germline-derived CDR1 and CDR2 are KGHDR and SFDVKD. The DNA for the CDR3 is TGTGCCACCAGTGATTTTGGGACTTCAAGCAATGAGCAGTTCTTC. Encoded protein: CATSDFGTSSNEQFF.

This clonotype was found a few times. The chain employs TRBV7-2 and TRBJ2-3, with 7 nucleotides matching TRBD2. V dropped 1 base and J dropped 5; count of bases not matched to a gene: 3. The germline V gene has CDR1 SGHTA and CDR2 FQGNSA. The CDR3 has 14 amino acids. The CDR3: CASSLELAEDTQYF. In DNA form, the CDR3 reads TGTGCCAGCAGCTTAGAGCTAGCGGAAGATACGCAGTATTTT.

This clonotype was observed a handful of times. This chain uses TRBV11-2 with TRBJ2-3; the D is unclear. The germline V gene has CDR1 SGHAT and CDR2 FQNNGV. The CDR3 runs 18 residues. Trimming took off 1 base at V and 2 bases at J, with 19 bases between the two ends. CDR3 in amino acids: CASSLVVDSTRFTDTQYF. The CDR3 DNA is TGTGCCAGCAGCTTAGTTGTCGATTCGACCAGATTCACAGATACGCAGTATTTT.

This clonotype showed up many times. J is TRBJ2-3 and V is TRBV6-2 or TRBV6-3, with no clear D. CDR3 length: 12 amino acids. CDR1 and CDR2 from the germline V gene are MNHEY and SVGEGT. The germline V and J ends were trimmed by 5 bases and 4 bases, with 7 bases remaining between them. The CDR3 spells CASSEFPDTQYF. The DNA of the CDR3 is TGTGCCAGCAGTGAGTTTCCAGATACGCAGTATTTT.

This clonotype was seen more than once but under ten times. V is TRBV7-9 and J is TRBJ2-1; the D gene is possibly TRBD2 (5 bases). Germline loops: CDR1 SEHNR, CDR2 FQNEAQ (reference sequence). The CDR3 sequence is 15 residues long. V lost 5 bases, J lost 5 bases, and 16 bases lay in between. CDR3 in amino acids: CASSELGPTDNEQFF. In DNA form, the CDR3 reads TGTGCCAGCAGCGAACTAGGACCCACCGACAATGAGCAGTTCTTC. Using reference TRBV7-9 and TRBJ2-1 for the parts outside the CDR3, the full variable domain is DTGVSQNPRHKITKRGQNVTFRCDPISEHNRLYWYRQTLGQGPEFLTYFQNEAQLEKSRLLSDRFSAERPKGSFSTLEIQRTEQGDSAMYLCASSELGPTDNEQFFGPGTRLTVL.

This clonotype was detected a few times. The rearrangement joins TRBV7-2 to TRBJ2-3; 8 bases map to TRBD2. Unmatched junction bases numbered 9, after V lost 1 base and J lost 6 bases. The germline gives CDR1 SGHTA, CDR2 FQGNSA. The CDR3 extends over 16 amino acids. The CDR3 DNA reads as TGTGCCAGCAGCTTAGGGCTCGGGGGGGCCCCCGATACGCAGTATTTT. Translating gives CASSLGLGGAPDTQYF.

The chain links TRBV20-1 to TRBJ2-3, with D possibly matching TRBD2 (5 bases). The CDR3 sequence is 15 residues long. The V end was cut by 3 bases, the J end by 4 bases, with 17 bases between. Germline V CDR1 and CDR2: DFQATT, SNEGSKA (reference sequence). The CDR3 loop reads CSASVTGSRADTQYF. CDR3 in DNA: TGCAGTGCTAGTGTGACGGGGTCGAGGGCAGATACGCAGTATTTT.

This rearrangement joins TRBV7-2 to TRBJ2-7, with D possibly being TRBD1 (5 bases). Germline V CDR1 and CDR2: SGHTA, FQGNSA. Trimming shortened V by 5 bases and J by 0 bases, and 26 bases separated the two germline ends. CDR3 length: 19 amino acids. The CDR3 bases are TGTGCCAGCAGCGAGCGCTCTGGCAGGGTACTCACCTACTCCTACGAGCAGTACTTC. Amino acid sequence: CASSERSGRVLTYSYEQYF. The full variable domain, rest sourced from reference TRBV7-2 and TRBJ2-7, is GAGVSQSPSNKVTEKGKDVELRCDPISGHTALYWYRQSLGQGLEFLIYFQGNSAPDKSGLPSDRFSAERTGGSVSTLTIQRTQQEDSAVYLCASSERSGRVLTYSYEQYFGPGTRLTVT.

This clonotype has ten or more counts. The chain has TRBV29-1 and TRBJ2-3; TRBD2 matches 9 bases. Germline V gene lookup returns CDR1 SQVTM and CDR2 ANQGSEA. The CDR3 consists of 18 residues. Losses at the gene ends were 4 bases for V and 4 bases for J; bases not matched to a gene: 18. The CDR3 reads CSVAHEPDSGGPADTQYF. The CDR3 DNA reads as TGCAGCGTTGCGCATGAACCCGACAGCGGGGGGCCCGCAGATACGCAGTATTTT.

The chain links TRBV7-2 to TRBJ2-5, with 11 bases identical to TRBD2. The CDR3 runs 16 residues. CDR1 and CDR2 (germline): SGHTA, FQGNSA. The trim removed 6 bases at V and 1 base at J, leaving 7 bases unmatched. The CDR3 DNA follows: TGTGCCAGCAGTCGAACGGGACTAGCGGCCCAAGAGACCCAGTACTTC. Its protein product is CASSRTGLAAQETQYF.

The CDR3 protein is CASSLDGRLGELFF. The CDR3 DNA is TGCGCCAGCAGCTTGGACGGAAGACTCGGGGAGCTGTTTTTT. The chain carries TRBV5-1 and TRBJ2-2; D gene uncertain. V was shortened by 0 bases and J by 7 bases, with 10 bases between the two germline ends. CDR3 length: 14 amino acids. In germline, CDR1 is SGHRS, CDR2 YFSETQ. The full variable domain, in which reference TRBV5-1 and TRBJ2-2 provide the parts outside the CDR3, is KAGVTQTPRYLIKTRGQQVTLSCSPISGHRSVSWYQQTPGQGLQFLFEYFSETQRNKGNFPGRFSGRQFSNSRSEMNVSTLELGDSALYLCASSLDGRLGELFFGEGSRLTVL.

This clonotype was counted only a few times. The chain recombines TRBV6-1 with TRBJ2-7; D remains unclear. The germline gives CDR1 MNHNS, CDR2 SASEGT. Between the trimmed V and J ends, which lost 4 bases and 5 bases, there was a span of 12 bases. The CDR3 extends over 13 amino acids. In DNA, the CDR3 is TGTGCCAGCAGTGGGATTAGACCAGACGAGCAGTACTTC. This translates into CASSGIRPDEQYF.